This entry lists 10 T cell receptor beta chains sequenced from one sample in a study of cytomegalovirus exposure and HLA in healthy donors. PCR involved 60 Vbeta and 13 Jbeta primers. The table came from immunoSEQ multiplex PCR; TCRdb's copy has only in-frame clones and leaves some out. The top ten clones hold 1.5% to 2% of a sample with around 230,000 clones, around 79% of them seen once. The sequencing input was PBMCs. These receptors were taken from a male donor in good health and CMV-seronegative.

V is TRBV28 and J is TRBJ2-5; 8 nucleotides align to TRBD1. With the DNA end fitting TRBJ2-7 better, the J assignment may be wrong. The CDR3 consists of 14 residues. Germline V lookup: CDR1 MDHEN, CDR2 SYDVKM. In nucleotides, the CDR3 is TGTGCCAGTGCTAACGACAGGGGATCCTACGAGCAGTACTTC. Protein: CASANDRGSYEQYF.

The chain uses TRBV9 and TRBJ2-7; TRBD2 matches at 14 bases. This CDR3 has 16 residues. The V gene end was trimmed by 4 bases and the J gene end by 6 bases; junction bases not matched to a gene: 9. Germline assignment: CDR1 SGDLS and CDR2 YYNGEE. CDR3 coding DNA: TGTGCCAGCAGCCTCGGGACTAGCGGGAGTCTAAGCGAGCAGTACTTC. This gives the protein CASSLGTSGSLSEQYF.

The chain uses TRBV18 and TRBJ2-5, with 7 bases identical to TRBD1. The CDR3 sequence is 14 residues long. Trimming took 4 bases from V and 2 from J; bases not matched to a gene: 4. Looked up from germline, CDR1 is KGHSH and CDR2 is LQKENI. The CDR3 loop is CASSLNRGQETQYF. CDR3 nucleotides: TGTGCCAGCTCACTTAACAGGGGTCAAGAGACCCAGTACTTC.

This rearrangement joins TRBV6-1 to TRBJ2-7, with 9 bases identical to TRBD1. V was clipped by 6 bases and J by 1 base; unmatched bases: 7. CDR3 length: 15 residues. Per germline, CDR1 MNHNS and CDR2 SASEGT. This chain's CDR3 is CASRVRQGVSYEQYF. The CDR3 DNA follows: TGTGCCAGCAGGGTTAGACAGGGGGTGTCCTACGAGCAGTACTTC.

The chain links TRBV2 to TRBJ1-6, with a tentative D call TRBD1 (6 bases). Trimming pared 7 bases from V and 7 bases from J, leaving 14 bases between. Germline lookup yields CDR1 SNHLY and CDR2 FYNNEI. CDR3 size: 14 residues. Written as DNA, the CDR3 is TGTGCCAGCATCCGTGAGACAGGAAATTCACCCCTCCACTTT. Protein product: CASIRETGNSPLHF. Full variable domain (outside the CDR3, taken from reference TRBV2 and TRBJ1-6): EPEVTQTPSHQVTQMGQEVILRCVPISNHLYFYWYRQILGQKVEFLVSFYNNEISEKSEIFDDQFSVERPDGSNFTLKIRSTKLEDSAMYFCASIRETGNSPLHFGNGTRLTVT.

The chain is built from TRBV5-4 and TRBJ2-7; 11 bases map to TRBD2. The CDR3 length is 16 residues. Germline trimming cut 4 bases from V and 2 bases from J; bases unmatched to any gene: 8. Germline CDR1 SGHNT, CDR2 YYREEE (reference sequence). Here the CDR3 reads CASSMEASGGTYEQYF. The DNA for the CDR3 is TGTGCCAGCAGCATGGAGGCTAGCGGGGGGACCTACGAGCAGTACTTC.

V is TRBV27 and J is TRBJ1-6, with 7 bases fitting TRBD1. CDR1 and CDR2 (germline): MNHEY, SMNVEV (reference sequence). The CDR3 contains 13 residues. V gave up 8 bases and J gave up 7 bases; unmatched junction bases: 5. The CDR3 loop reads CASQGGWNSPLHF. The CDR3 coding sequence is TGTGCCAGCCAGGGGGGCTGGAATTCACCCCTCCACTTT.

The chain employs TRBV28 and TRBJ1-4, with D tentatively TRBD1 (6 bases). The germline gives CDR1 MDHEN, CDR2 SYDVKM. This CDR3 region has 14 residues. Between the trimmed V and J ends, which lost 2 bases and 3 bases, there was a span of 7 bases. The CDR3 DNA is TGTGCCAGCAGTTTAGCAGGGGCTAATGAAAAACTGTTTTTT. Amino acid sequence: CASSLAGANEKLFF.

The chain recombines TRBV4-1 with TRBJ2-7; weak D call: TRBD2 (5 bases). CDR3 size: 16 residues. Trimming removed 0 bases at V and 6 bases at J, with 18 bases between. Germline CDR1 is MGHRA and CDR2 is YSYEKL. CDR3 residues: CASSQDPPGSGGEQYF. The CDR3 bases are TGCGCCAGCAGCCAAGATCCGCCGGGAAGTGGTGGCGAGCAGTACTTC.

The V gene is TRBV29-1, the J gene TRBJ1-1, with D maybe TRBD1 (6 bases). The V gene's germline CDR1 is SQVTM and CDR2 ANQGSEA. The CDR3 sequence is 15 residues long. V was shortened by 5 bases and J by 4 bases, with 20 bases between the two germline ends. The CDR3 region has the DNA TGCAGCGTTCAGGGGCCAGGCGAATTGAGCACTGAAGCTTTCTTT. Translated: CSVQGPGELSTEAFF.